This T cell receptor beta chain was obtained from a study of persistence of HIV-infected CD4 T cells. The V gene's germline CDR1 is SGHTS and CDR2 YDEGEE. This CDR3 contains 15 residues. V shed 5 bases and J 5 bases; nucleotides not matched to a gene: 9. Points on this clone: The antigen is undetermined.

The libraries were made with immunoSEQ version 4 in survey mode. This table comes from immunoSEQ multiplex PCR, and its TCRdb copy is limited to in-frame clones, with some not included. The sample consists of about 40,000 clones, roughly 74% of them appearing once. The stimulus was an HIV-1 Gag 15-mer peptide pool, roughly 1 ug/peptide/mL. Sorted nonresponding memory CD4+ T cells were CD40L-negative, CD69-negative, CD45RO-high. The sequence came from an adult man with HIV who was CMV-seropositive. V gene TRBV5-8 combines with J gene TRBJ1-4; the match to TRBD1 covers 7 bases. The specimen comprised CD4+ T cells sorted from PBMCs after roughly 19-hour stimulation, sampled from a patient who received antiretroviral therapy. The CDR3 here is CASSSGTAINEKLFF. CDR3 in DNA: TGTGCCAGCAGTTCCGGGACAGCTATAAATGAAAAACTGTTTTTT.